Following are 17 T cell receptor beta chains from one sample sequenced in a study of T and B cells in COVID-19 patients. Blood genomic DNA input for TRB amplification was 250-500 ng. TRB rearrangements were amplified by multiplex PCR with BIOMED2 TRB-A/B primers. Via MiXCR, TCRdb re-called the multiplex PCR reads, giving one row per CDR3 protein. There are about 14,000 distinct CDR3 sequences in the sample; approximately 30% occur only once, and nearly 7% lies in the top ten. Sequencing input: blood. Receptors were obtained from a human donor who had recovered from COVID-19.

This clonotype was counted ten times or more. The chain has TRBV6-5 and TRBJ2-3; 9 bases agree with TRBD2. The germline gives CDR1 MNHEY, CDR2 SVGAGI. This CDR3 has 18 residues. Unmatched junction bases numbered 13, after V lost 2 bases and J lost 4 bases. The CDR3 reads CASSYGVYVAGEADTQYF. For the CDR3, the DNA is TGTGCCAGCAGTTACGGGGTTTACGTAGCGGGGGAGGCAGATACGCAGTATTTT.

This chain connects TRBV7-2 to TRBJ2-1; possible D gene TRBD1, 6 bases. Between the trimmed V and J ends, which lost 5 bases and 7 bases, there was a span of 12 bases. The length of the CDR3 is 13 residues. Per the germline V gene, CDR1 is SGHTA and CDR2 is FQGNSA. The CDR3 reads CASSHHRANEQFF. DNA of the CDR3: TGTGCCAGCAGCCACCACAGGGCTAATGAGCAGTTCTTC. Filled out from reference TRBV7-2 and TRBJ2-1, the complete variable domain reads GAGVSQSPSNKVTEKGKDVELRCDPISGHTALYWYRQSLGQGLEFLIYFQGNSAPDKSGLPSDRFSAERTGGSVSTLTIQRTQQEDSAVYLCASSHHRANEQFFGPGTRLTVL.

Only a few counts were recorded for this clonotype. The chain links TRBV6-5 to TRBJ2-7, with D unclear. The CDR3 has 20 residues. Germline V gene lookup returns CDR1 MNHEY and CDR2 SVGAGI. The germline V and J ends were trimmed by 2 bases and 3 bases, with 29 bases remaining between them. The CDR3 DNA reads as TGTGCCAGCAGTTACGAAAGGAAGGACGGACCCCCTTCGGTGGTCTACGAGCAGTACTTC. Protein: CASSYERKDGPPSVVYEQYF.

V and J are TRBV30 and TRBJ1-1, with D possibly being TRBD1 (5 bases). The CDR3 totals 15 residues. In germline, CDR1 is GTSNPN, CDR2 SVGIG (reference sequence). The V end lost 1 base, the J end lost 3 bases, and 15 bases lay between the germline ends. The CDR3 coding sequence is TGTGCCTGGAGTGGAAACAAGTTAGGGGACACTGAAGCTTTCTTT. It specifies CAWSGNKLGDTEAFF.

The chain has TRBV5-1 and TRBJ1-6, with 7 positions matching TRBD1. The V gene's germline CDR1 is SGHRS and CDR2 YFSETQ. The CDR3 runs to 15 residues. J lost 4 bases, V lost 5 bases, and 6 bases had no gene match. The chain's CDR3 is CASRDRDSYNSPLHF. The CDR3 DNA reads as TGCGCCAGCAGAGACAGGGACAGTTATAATTCACCCCTCCACTTT.

By share of the sample, this clonotype is medium-sized. The rearrangement uses TRBV19 and TRBJ1-5; D is possibly TRBD1 (5 bases). CDR3 length: 14 residues. CDR1 and CDR2 (germline): LNHDA, SQIVND (reference sequence). V lost 5 bases and J 7 bases, leaving 15 bases between the germline ends. The CDR3 is CASSPDTHGQPQHF. CDR3 sequence (DNA): TGTGCCAGTAGTCCGGACACGCACGGCCAGCCCCAGCATTTT.

This clonotype was seen a few times. This rearrangement joins TRBV11-2 to TRBJ2-5; D unresolved. The germline V gene encodes CDR1 SGHAT and CDR2 FQNNGV. Trimming pared 6 bases from V and 5 bases from J, leaving 7 bases between. This CDR3 is built from 11 residues. The CDR3 DNA reads TGTGCCAGCAGATTGTGGGAGACCCAGTACTTC. As protein: CASRLWETQYF.

This clonotype has only a few counts. V usage is TRBV6-6 and J usage is TRBJ1-2; D unclear. The length of the CDR3 is 12 residues. The V gene lost 2 bases and the J gene lost 8 bases, with 9 bases spanning the gap. CDR1 MNHNY and CDR2 SVGAGI come from the germline V gene (reference sequence). DNA for the CDR3: TGTGCCAGCAGTTACCCCTCCTCCGGCTACACCTTC. Amino acids: CASSYPSSGYTF.

This chain uses TRBV30 with TRBJ2-7; D remains ambiguous. Germline loops: CDR1 GTSNPN, CDR2 SVGIG (reference sequence). This CDR3 has 11 residues. V was pared by 1 base and J by 9 bases, with 10 bases between. The CDR3 here is CAWSGGFMQYF. The CDR3 bases are TGTGCCTGGAGTGGCGGATTTATGCAGTACTTC.

The V call is TRBV11-1, the J call TRBJ2-3, with D maybe TRBD1 (6 bases). CDR1 is SGHAT, CDR2 FQDESV, per germline (reference sequence). CDR3 length equals 16 residues. Between the trimmed V and J ends, which lost 5 bases and 3 bases, there was a span of 18 bases. The CDR3 DNA is TGTGCCAGCAGCGCGCGGCCAGGGGTTCGTACAGATACGCAGTATTTT. Its translation is CASSARPGVRTDTQYF.

The J gene is TRBJ2-1, the V gene TRBV5-6; 7 bases fit TRBD1. This CDR3 is 16 amino acids long. The ends lost 0 bases at V and 5 bases at J; junction bases unmatched: 8. Looked up from germline, CDR1 is SGHDT and CDR2 is YYEEEE. The CDR3 sequence: CASSLARGGGNNEQFF. CDR3 in DNA: TGTGCCAGCAGCTTGGCTCGAGGGGGCGGAAACAATGAGCAGTTCTTC.

A remark on this clonotype: It may be a read error: a sequence one base away is much more abundant. The gene calls are TRBV30 and TRBJ2-1; TRBD2 matches 8 bases. Germline V lookup: CDR1 GTSNPN, CDR2 SVGIG (reference sequence). V dropped 0 bases and J dropped 1; count of bases not matched to a gene: 8. This CDR3 spans 17 amino acids. CDR3 in amino acids: CAWSVIGGRRSYNEQFF. DNA for the CDR3: TGTGCCTGGAGTGTAATTGGCGGGAGGAGGTCCTACAATGAGCAGTTCTTC.

By proportion, this clonotype is medium-sized. This chain links TRBV29-1 with TRBJ2-7; TRBD2 aligns across 15 bases. Trimming cost V 6 bases and J 2 bases; bases outside gene matches: 2. CDR1 and CDR2 from the germline V gene are SQVTM and ANQGSEA. The CDR3 is made up of 14 amino acids. DNA for the CDR3: TGCAGCGTAGGACTAGCGGGAGGGGCCTACGAGCAGTACTTC. Its protein product is CSVGLAGGAYEQYF.

This clonotype is deemed medium-sized. The chain links TRBV30 to TRBJ2-2; no clear D. The ends were cut back, 0 bases at V and 7 bases at J, with 27 bases in the middle. This CDR3 is built from 19 residues. Germline V gives CDR1 GTSNPN, CDR2 SVGIG (reference sequence). In DNA, the CDR3 is TGTGCCTGGAGTGTACCTACTCATTCGTCCGGTCTACGATACGGGGAGCTGTTTTTT. Translated: CAWSVPTHSSGLRYGELFF.

The chain carries TRBV20-1 and TRBJ2-7, with 11 positions matching TRBD2. CDR3 length: 17 amino acids. The J segment lost 4 bases and the V segment lost 2 bases, leaving 13 bases of the junction unmatched. The germline CDR1 and CDR2 sequences are DFQATT and SNEGSKA (reference sequence). The CDR3 coding sequence is TGCAGTGCTAGATTGGACCTACTAGCGGGGGTTCGATACGAGCAGTACTTC. It yields the protein CSARLDLLAGVRYEQYF.

This clonotype was found many times. The chain recombines TRBV7-6 with TRBJ2-7; D gene unclear. The CDR3 extends over 14 amino acids. Germline CDR1 is SGHVS and CDR2 is FNYEAQ. Between the trimmed V and J ends, which lost 7 bases and 0 bases, there was a span of 13 bases. The CDR3, as DNA: TGTGCCAGCACCCCACAGTGGAGCTCCTACGAGCAGTACTTC. It encodes CASTPQWSSYEQYF. Full variable domain (remainder filled in from reference TRBV7-6 and TRBJ2-7): GAGVSQSPRYKVTKRGQDVALRCDPISGHVSLYWYRQALGQGPEFLTYFNYEAQQDKSGLPNDRFSAERPEGSISTLTIQRTEQRDSAMYRCASTPQWSSYEQYFGPGTRLTVT.

The J gene is TRBJ2-7, the V gene TRBV4-1; 11 bases line up with TRBD1. Germline CDR1 reads MGHRA; CDR2 reads YSYEKL. The J segment lost 4 bases and the V segment lost 0 bases, leaving 5 bases of the junction unmatched. There are 16 residues in the CDR3. The CDR3 region is CASSQEEDRGPYEQYF. The CDR3 nucleotides read TGCGCCAGCAGCCAAGAAGAGGACAGGGGGCCGTACGAGCAGTACTTC.